This T cell receptor beta chain was documented in a study of blood T cell repertoires in COVID-19. The data were produced by immunoSEQ multiplex PCR, yet TCRdb's version contains in-frame clones alone and is incomplete. The sample shows roughly 250,000 clones, roughly 86% of them seen only once. Participant ages covered about 18 to 95 years across 24 US areas. Participants reported their clinical history, and cohort assignment relied on those reports. Germline V gene sequence: CDR1 SGHVS, CDR2 FQNEAQ. V lost 6 bases, J lost 3 bases, and 15 bases lay in between. The CDR3 consists of 16 residues. Sequenced: PBMCs or T cells enriched from blood (not recorded which). The TCR sequence derives from a woman aged 35 to 49 with acute COVID-19. The chain carries TRBV7-8 and TRBJ1-6; D might be TRBD1 (6 bases). The CDR3 here is CASSPAGVDYNSPLHF. CDR3 sequence (DNA): TGTGCCAGCAGTCCAGCAGGGGTAGACTATAATTCACCCCTCCACTTT.